A single sample is the source of the 28 T cell receptor beta chains below, sequenced in a study of shared clonotypes between healthy human individuals. Repertoires were generated with immunoSEQ multiplex PCR, while TCRdb's copy carries only in-frame clones and drops some. This sample has more than 450,000 clones, with around 74% found just once. Sequenced: PBMCs. Source of these receptors: a woman aged 40 to 50 in good health. Some clones in this sample may be carry-over from other donors' samples.

The chain links TRBV5-6 to TRBJ2-3; D remains ambiguous. The CDR3 is 12 residues long. V shed 1 base and J shed 5 bases, with 5 bases lying between them. The germline gives CDR1 SGHDT, CDR2 YYEEEE. CDR3 in DNA: TGTGCCAGCAGCTTGCTCAGAGATACGCAGTATTTT. It is translated as CASSLLRDTQYF. The full variable domain, with the rest looked up from reference TRBV5-6 and TRBJ2-3, is DAGVTQSPTHLIKTRGQQVTLRCSPKSGHDTVSWYQQALGQGPQFIFQYYEEEERQRGNFPDRFSGHQFPNYSSELNVNALLLGDSALYLCASSLLRDTQYFGPGTRLTVL.

The V call is TRBV6-5, the J call TRBJ1-2; the D gene is possibly TRBD1 (5 bases). CDR1 and CDR2 (germline): MNHEY, SVGAGI. CDR3 size: 15 residues. V was shortened by 5 bases and J by 5 bases, with 18 bases between the two germline ends. In nucleotides, the CDR3 is TGTGCCAGCAGTCAGGACCCTTTCGGGGGGTATGGCTACACCTTC. It specifies CASSQDPFGGYGYTF.

This clone was counted once. The same CDR3 is also encoded by other DNA sequences in this sample. This chain links TRBV19 with TRBJ1-1, with D tentatively TRBD1 (6 bases). The CDR3 totals 15 residues. CDR1 is LNHDA, CDR2 SQIVND, per germline (reference sequence). Trimming removed 2 bases at V and 1 base at J, with 11 bases between. The CDR3 coding sequence is TGTGCCAGTAGTATACGTGGCAGGGGGAACACTGAAGCTTTCTTT. The encoded protein is CASSIRGRGNTEAFF.

The chain recombines TRBV7-2 with TRBJ1-2; 8 bases are a match to TRBD1. CDR1 is SGHTA, CDR2 FQGNSA, per germline. This CDR3 has 15 residues. V lost 2 bases to trimming and J lost 10 bases; unmatched junction nucleotides: 12. The CDR3 sequence is CASSLSSDRGRAYTF. CDR3 DNA: TGTGCCAGCAGCTTATCGAGTGACAGGGGACGAGCCTACACCTTC. The full variable domain, in which reference TRBV7-2 and TRBJ1-2 provide the parts outside the CDR3, is GAGVSQSPSNKVTEKGKDVELRCDPISGHTALYWYRQSLGQGLEFLIYFQGNSAPDKSGLPSDRFSAERTGGSVSTLTIQRTQQEDSAVYLCASSLSSDRGRAYTFGSGTRLTVV.

This clone was detected only once. The J gene is TRBJ2-7, the V gene TRBV6-6; 8 bases align to TRBD1. The germline V gene has CDR1 MNHNY and CDR2 SVGAGI (reference sequence). The CDR3 runs 15 residues. Trimming removed 8 bases from V and 0 bases from J; junction bases left unmatched: 9. DNA of the CDR3: TGTGCCAGCGGGAGAGGACAGGGTATCTCCTACGAGCAGTACTTC. This translates into CASGRGQGISYEQYF.

V is TRBV6-5 and J is TRBJ2-5, with TRBD2 matching 7 bases. Germline loops: CDR1 MNHEY, CDR2 SVGAGI. The CDR3 spans 14 residues. J was trimmed by 2 bases and V by 2 bases; bases with no gene match: 2. CDR3: CASSYGRDQETQYF. CDR3 nucleotides: TGTGCCAGCAGTTACGGGAGGGATCAAGAGACCCAGTACTTC.

On this clone itself: Within the sample, other DNA sequences also encode this same CDR3. This chain links TRBV18 with TRBJ2-7, with 9 bases lining up with TRBD1. Losses at the gene ends were 2 bases for V and 2 bases for J; bases not matched to a gene: 1. This CDR3 contains 14 residues. In germline, CDR1 is KGHSH, CDR2 LQKENI. The DNA for the CDR3 is TGTGCCAGCTCACCAGGGACAGGGACCTACGAGCAGTACTTC. As protein: CASSPGTGTYEQYF.

This clone is medium-sized in the sample. The chain links TRBV6-1 to TRBJ2-7; tentatively, D is TRBD1 (7 bases). Per the germline V gene, CDR1 is MNHNS and CDR2 is SASEGT. The V end was cut by 7 bases, the J end by 5 bases, with 15 bases between. This CDR3 is built from 13 residues. CDR3 protein: CASMTGGGDEQYF. The DNA for the CDR3 is TGTGCCAGCATGACCGGAGGGGGCGACGAGCAGTACTTC.

V usage is TRBV27 and J usage is TRBJ2-2; 7 bases are a match to TRBD2. The germline gives CDR1 MNHEY, CDR2 SMNVEV (reference sequence). The ends lost 7 bases at V and 3 bases at J; junction bases unmatched: 5. The CDR3 totals 14 residues. Here the CDR3 DNA reads TGTGCCAGCAAAGGACTAGTGGACACCGGGGAGCTGTTTTTT. It codes for CASKGLVDTGELFF.

This chain links TRBV27 with TRBJ2-3, with D perhaps assigned TRBD1 or TRBD2 (6 bases each). CDR1 and CDR2 from the germline V gene are MNHEY and SMNVEV (reference sequence). CDR3 length: 18 amino acids. Trimming took 6 bases from V and 0 from J, leaving 22 bases between them. DNA for the CDR3: TGTGCCAGCAGCCTATGGGGACGGGGGCTCGCTAGCACAGATACGCAGTATTTT. Translation: CASSLWGRGLASTDTQYF.

The chain uses TRBV27 and TRBJ2-2, with TRBD2 matching 9 bases. Germline V gene sequence: CDR1 MNHEY, CDR2 SMNVEV (reference sequence). The trim removed 4 bases at V and 0 bases at J, leaving 12 bases unmatched. This CDR3 has 19 amino acids. Written as DNA, the CDR3 is TGTGCCAGCAGTTATCCTCGACTAGCGGATCTCGCGAACACCGGGGAGCTGTTTTTT. As protein: CASSYPRLADLANTGELFF.

On this clone itself: This specimen includes other DNA sequences encoding the same CDR3. The V and J genes are TRBV5-1 and TRBJ2-5; 9 bases map to TRBD2. The germline CDR1 and CDR2 sequences are SGHRS and YFSETQ. The CDR3 length is 15 residues. The V segment lost 2 bases and the J segment 4 bases; nucleotides outside the gene matches: 6. CDR3 protein: CASSLAAGGGETQYF. The CDR3 DNA reads TGCGCCAGCAGCTTAGCAGCGGGAGGTGGAGAGACCCAGTACTTC.

The V gene is TRBV9, the J gene TRBJ2-3, with 9 bases that match TRBD2. Germline values: CDR1 SGDLS, CDR2 YYNGEE. The trim removed 3 bases at V and 5 bases at J, leaving 7 bases unmatched. The CDR3 is made up of 15 amino acids. CDR3 sequence: CASSGSSGIIDTQYF. In DNA, the CDR3 is TGTGCCAGCAGCGGATCTAGCGGGATCATAGATACGCAGTATTTT.

The V call is TRBV28, the J call TRBJ2-7, with TRBD1 matching 10 bases. The CDR3 runs 14 residues. V dropped 6 bases and J dropped 3; count of bases not matched to a gene: 5. Germline loops: CDR1 MDHEN, CDR2 SYDVKM. CDR3 region: CASRRGQGIYEQYF. For the CDR3, the DNA is TGTGCCAGCAGGAGGGGACAGGGGATCTACGAGCAGTACTTC.

The J gene is TRBJ2-2, the V gene TRBV11-3, with TRBD2 matching over 8 bases. The germline V gene has CDR1 SGHNT and CDR2 YENEEA. Losses at the gene ends were 5 bases for V and 0 bases for J; bases not matched to a gene: 5. CDR3 length: 16 amino acids. The CDR3 DNA is TGTGCCAGCAGCGTTAGCGGGACCGCGAACACCGGGGAGCTGTTTTTT. Translation: CASSVSGTANTGELFF.

The chain combines TRBV13 with TRBJ2-1; D may be TRBD2 (5 bases). The CDR3 has 14 residues. Germline V gene sequence: CDR1 PRHDT, CDR2 FYEKMQ (reference sequence). Trimming took 5 bases from V and 6 from J, leaving 14 bases between them. CDR3 sequence (DNA): TGTGCCAGCAGCCTAACCCAACTAGGCAATGAGCAGTTCTTC. It yields the protein CASSLTQLGNEQFF.

The rearrangement uses TRBV11-3 and TRBJ2-3; D may be TRBD2 (5 bases). The CDR3 covers 13 residues. V gave up 5 bases and J gave up 6 bases, with 12 bases separating them. Germline V lookup: CDR1 SGHNT, CDR2 YENEEA. This CDR3 reads CASSPGRGDTQYF. The CDR3 DNA follows: TGTGCCAGCAGCCCGGGGAGAGGGGATACGCAGTATTTT.

The chain employs TRBV19 and TRBJ1-4, with TRBD1 as a possible D gene (5 bases). This CDR3 has 13 residues. The V end was cut by 9 bases, the J end by 4 bases, with 12 bases between. Germline-derived CDR1 and CDR2 are LNHDA and SQIVND (reference sequence). CDR3 residues: CASTKQVNEKLFF. CDR3 DNA: TGTGCCAGCACAAAACAGGTTAATGAAAAACTGTTTTTT. Based on the CDR3 plus reference TRBV19 and TRBJ1-4, the full variable domain is DGGITQSPKYLFRKEGQNVTLSCEQNLNHDAMYWYRQDPGQGLRLIYYSQIVNDFQKGDIAEGYSVSREKKESFPLTVTSAQKNPTAFYLCASTKQVNEKLFFGSGTQLSVL.

The chain has TRBV27 and TRBJ2-5; 15 nucleotides align to TRBD2. The CDR3 sequence is 17 residues long. V lost 4 bases and J lost 5; bases outside the gene matches: 8. Germline V gene lookup returns CDR1 MNHEY and CDR2 SMNVEV (reference sequence). CDR3 bases: TGTGCCAGCAGTTCCCACGGACTAGCGGGAGGGCCGGAGACCCAGTACTTC. It translates to CASSSHGLAGGPETQYF.

This clone has only one observation. V and J are TRBV2 and TRBJ2-1, with a possible D match to TRBD2 (5 bases). This CDR3 comprises 15 residues. Germline CDR1 is SNHLY and CDR2 is FYNNEI. Trimming shortened V by 3 bases and J by 2 bases, and 11 bases separated the two germline ends. The CDR3 DNA follows: TGTGCCAGCAGTGAGAAGGGAGAGGCCTACAATGAGCAGTTCTTC. This gives the protein CASSEKGEAYNEQFF.

CDR3 sequence: CASSVQGADTQYF. CDR3 coding DNA: TGCGCCAGCAGCGTGCAGGGGGCAGATACGCAGTATTTT. J is TRBJ2-3 and V is TRBV5-1, with TRBD1 matching 7 bases. This CDR3 region has 13 residues. CDR1 SGHRS and CDR2 YFSETQ come from the germline V gene. V shed 4 bases and J 4 bases; nucleotides not matched to a gene: 3.

The chain uses TRBV19 and TRBJ1-5; 10 bases fit TRBD1. The CDR3 contains 15 residues. V trimming: 5 bases; J trimming: 6 bases; junction bases outside the gene matches: 7. Germline CDR1 LNHDA, CDR2 SQIVND (reference sequence). CDR3 amino acids: CASSVGTGDFQPQHF. CDR3 nucleotide sequence: TGTGCCAGTAGTGTAGGGACAGGGGATTTTCAGCCCCAGCATTTT.

The chain employs TRBV4-1 and TRBJ1-5, with 8 bases identical to TRBD1. CDR1 and CDR2 from the germline V gene are MGHRA and YSYEKL. CDR3 length equals 15 residues. The V and J ends lost 1 base and 2 bases, in that order; junction bases with no gene match: 1. CDR3 nucleotide sequence: TGCGCCAGCAGCCAAGTGGGACAGGGCAATCAGCCCCAGCATTTT. Translation: CASSQVGQGNQPQHF.

This clone was seen a handful of times. V usage is TRBV25-1 and J usage is TRBJ2-7; D unresolved. CDR1 and CDR2 (germline): MGHDK, SYGVNS. Deletions cut 7 bases from V and 4 bases from J, with 14 bases between. The CDR3 consists of 13 residues. The CDR3 DNA is TGTGCCAGCACTGCGAGTCAGCAGTACGAGCAGTACTTC. Translating gives CASTASQQYEQYF.

This clone was seen once. V is TRBV28 and J is TRBJ1-3; weak D call: TRBD1 (6 bases). V shed 10 bases and J shed 0 bases, with 19 bases lying between them. The germline gives CDR1 MDHEN, CDR2 SYDVKM. This CDR3 has 16 residues. CDR3 region: CATQLDSRFSGNTIYF. CDR3 nucleotides: TGTGCCACCCAACTGGACAGCCGATTCTCTGGAAACACCATATATTTT.

The chain has TRBV4-1 and TRBJ2-6, with 8 positions matching TRBD1. The CDR3 totals 17 residues. Per the germline V gene, CDR1 is MGHRA and CDR2 is YSYEKL. The V segment lost 1 base and the J segment 3 bases; nucleotides outside the gene matches: 5. Written as DNA, the CDR3 is TGCGCCAGCAGCCAAGGGGGACAGGAGTTTGGGGCCAACGTCCTGACTTTC. Protein: CASSQGGQEFGANVLTF.

In this sample, this clone turned up many times. This sequence joins TRBV6-6 and TRBJ2-1; possibly TRBD1 for D (5 bases). CDR1 and CDR2 from the germline V gene are MNHNY and SVGAGI (reference sequence). Trimming shortened V by 7 bases and J by 8 bases, and 18 bases separated the two germline ends. This CDR3 has 14 residues. The CDR3 spells CASTLIRGSDEQFF. The CDR3 DNA is TGTGCCAGCACCTTAATAAGGGGATCGGATGAGCAGTTCTTC.

The J gene is TRBJ2-7, the V gene TRBV19, with 8 positions matching TRBD1. This CDR3 is built from 12 residues. Germline CDR1 and CDR2: LNHDA and SQIVND (reference sequence). With 8 bases clipped from V and 4 bases from J, the junction kept 4 bases outside the gene matches. This CDR3 reads CASLGQAYEQYF. CDR3 in DNA: TGTGCCAGTTTGGGACAGGCTTACGAGCAGTACTTC.